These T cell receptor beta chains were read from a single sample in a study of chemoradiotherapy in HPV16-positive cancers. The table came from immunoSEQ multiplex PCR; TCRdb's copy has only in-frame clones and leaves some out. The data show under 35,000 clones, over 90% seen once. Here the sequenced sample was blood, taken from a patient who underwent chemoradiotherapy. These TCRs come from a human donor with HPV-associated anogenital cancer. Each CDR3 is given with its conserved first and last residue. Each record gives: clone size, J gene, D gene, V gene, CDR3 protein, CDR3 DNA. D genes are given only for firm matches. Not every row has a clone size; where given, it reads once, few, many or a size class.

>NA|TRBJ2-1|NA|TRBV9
CASSPVSSSYNEQFF
TGTGCCAGCAGCCCAGTCAGTAGCTCCTACAATGAGCAGTTCTTC
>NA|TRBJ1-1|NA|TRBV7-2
CASSLIARRAHTEAFF
TGTGCCAGCAGCTTAATCGCCAGACGGGCGCACACTGAAGCTTTCTTT
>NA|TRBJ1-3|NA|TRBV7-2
CASTLGTFRSGNTIYF
TGTGCCAGCACCCTTGGGACTTTCCGCTCTGGAAACACCATATATTTT
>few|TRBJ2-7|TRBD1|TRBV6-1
CATSTGQHYEQYF
TGTGCCACCTCGACAGGGCAACACTACGAGCAGTACTTC
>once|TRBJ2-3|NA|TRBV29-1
CSVGGPSGVSTDTQYF
TGCAGCGTTGGGGGCCCTTCCGGGGTTAGCACAGATACGCAGTATTTT
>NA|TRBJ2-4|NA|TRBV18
CASSPPGHRHIQYF
TGTGCCAGCTCACCGCCGGGACATAGGCACATTCAGTACTTC
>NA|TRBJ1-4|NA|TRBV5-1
CASSLNPQGMVPLEEKLFF
TGCGCCAGCAGCTTAAATCCACAGGGAATGGTCCCTTTGGAGGAAAAACTGTTTTTT
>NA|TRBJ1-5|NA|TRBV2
CASRVGEISNQPQHF
TGTGCCAGCAGGGTCGGGGAGATTAGCAATCAGCCCCAGCATTTT
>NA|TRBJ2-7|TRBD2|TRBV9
CASSVTGTTNYEQYF
TGTGCCAGCAGCGTCACCGGGACTACCAACTACGAGCAGTACTTC
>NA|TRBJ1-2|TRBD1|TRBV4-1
CASSQTGTGLANYGYTF
TGCGCCAGCAGCCAGACAGGGACAGGACTAGCTAACTATGGCTACACCTTC
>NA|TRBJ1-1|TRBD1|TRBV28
CASSLGGQGDAEAFF
TGTGCCAGCAGTTTAGGGGGACAGGGTGACGCTGAAGCTTTCTTT
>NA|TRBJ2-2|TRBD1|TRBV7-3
CASSWTGNTGELFF
TGTGCCAGCAGCTGGACAGGGAACACCGGGGAGCTGTTTTTT
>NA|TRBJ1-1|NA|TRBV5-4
CASSLSWGGVTEAFF
TGTGCCAGCAGCTTATCCTGGGGAGGGGTCACTGAAGCTTTCTTT
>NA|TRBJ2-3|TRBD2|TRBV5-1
CASSSGLAGESDTQYF
TGCGCCAGCAGCTCCGGACTAGCGGGGGAGTCAGATACGCAGTATTTT
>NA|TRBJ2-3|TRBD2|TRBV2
CASRPSGVTDTQYF
TGTGCCTCCAGACCTAGCGGGGTGACAGATACGCAGTATTTT
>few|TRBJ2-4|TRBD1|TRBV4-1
CASSPESPGQINIQYF
TGCGCCAGCAGCCCGGAAAGTCCGGGACAGATAAACATTCAGTACTTC
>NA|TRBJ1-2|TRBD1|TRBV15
CATSRDRRNYGYTF
TGTGCCACCAGCAGGGACAGGCGAAACTATGGCTACACCTTC
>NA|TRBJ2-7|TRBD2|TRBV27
CASSYGGAGYEQYF
TGTGCCAGCAGTTACGGGGGGGCCGGGTACGAGCAGTACTTC
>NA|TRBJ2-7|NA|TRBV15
CATSSGDLYEQYF
TGTGCCACCAGCAGCGGGGATCTCTACGAGCAGTACTTC
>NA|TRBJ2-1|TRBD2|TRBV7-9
CASSSWTSGGDNEQFF
TGTGCCAGCAGCTCGTGGACTAGCGGGGGGGACAATGAGCAGTTCTTC
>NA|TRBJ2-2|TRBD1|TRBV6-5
CASSYTTGGYGELFF
TGTGCCAGCAGTTACACTACAGGGGGCTACGGGGAGCTGTTTTTT
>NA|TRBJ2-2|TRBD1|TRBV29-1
CSVPGGPNTGELFF
TGCAGCGTCCCAGGGGGCCCGAACACCGGGGAGCTGTTTTTT
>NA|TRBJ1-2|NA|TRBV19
CASQTGLYGYTF
TGTGCCAGTCAGACAGGACTGTATGGCTACACCTTC
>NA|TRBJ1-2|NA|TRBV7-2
CASSLTRAGGYTF
TGTGCCAGCAGTCTCACGAGGGCCGGTGGCTACACCTTC
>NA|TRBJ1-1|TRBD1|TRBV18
CASSQDRVNTEAFF
TGTGCCAGCTCACAGGACAGGGTGAACACTGAAGCTTTCTTT
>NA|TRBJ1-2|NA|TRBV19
CASSIGSFYGYTF
TGTGCCAGTAGTATTGGCTCGTTTTATGGCTACACCTTC
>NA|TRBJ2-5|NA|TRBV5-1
CASSLAAETQYF
TGCGCCAGCAGCTTGGCCGCCGAGACCCAGTACTTC
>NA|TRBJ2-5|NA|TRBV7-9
CASSLTLPQETQYF
TGTGCCAGCAGCTTGACATTGCCGCAAGAGACCCAGTACTTC
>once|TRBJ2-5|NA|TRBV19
CASSFRRQQETQYF
TGTGCCAGTAGTTTCCGACGACAGCAAGAGACCCAGTACTTC
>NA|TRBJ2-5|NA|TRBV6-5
CASSYQRRETQYF
TGTGCCAGCAGTTATCAGCGTCGAGAGACCCAGTACTTC
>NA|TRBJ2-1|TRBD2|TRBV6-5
CASSSPSGPDNEQFF
TGTGCCAGCAGTTCTCCTAGCGGACCTGACAATGAGCAGTTCTTC
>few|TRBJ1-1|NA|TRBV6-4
CASRQDRNTEAFF
TGTGCCAGCAGACAGGACAGGAACACTGAAGCTTTCTTT
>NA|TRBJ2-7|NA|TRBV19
CASSLGSSYEQYF
TGTGCCAGCTCTCTGGGGTCCTCCTACGAGCAGTACTTC
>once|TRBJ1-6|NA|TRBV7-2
CASSQGNNSPLHF
TGTGCCAGCAGCCAGGGGAATAATTCACCCCTCCACTTT
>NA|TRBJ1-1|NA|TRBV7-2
CASSSLAGRRDTEAFF
TGTGCCAGCAGCTCCCTAGCGGGGAGGCGGGACACTGAAGCTTTCTTT